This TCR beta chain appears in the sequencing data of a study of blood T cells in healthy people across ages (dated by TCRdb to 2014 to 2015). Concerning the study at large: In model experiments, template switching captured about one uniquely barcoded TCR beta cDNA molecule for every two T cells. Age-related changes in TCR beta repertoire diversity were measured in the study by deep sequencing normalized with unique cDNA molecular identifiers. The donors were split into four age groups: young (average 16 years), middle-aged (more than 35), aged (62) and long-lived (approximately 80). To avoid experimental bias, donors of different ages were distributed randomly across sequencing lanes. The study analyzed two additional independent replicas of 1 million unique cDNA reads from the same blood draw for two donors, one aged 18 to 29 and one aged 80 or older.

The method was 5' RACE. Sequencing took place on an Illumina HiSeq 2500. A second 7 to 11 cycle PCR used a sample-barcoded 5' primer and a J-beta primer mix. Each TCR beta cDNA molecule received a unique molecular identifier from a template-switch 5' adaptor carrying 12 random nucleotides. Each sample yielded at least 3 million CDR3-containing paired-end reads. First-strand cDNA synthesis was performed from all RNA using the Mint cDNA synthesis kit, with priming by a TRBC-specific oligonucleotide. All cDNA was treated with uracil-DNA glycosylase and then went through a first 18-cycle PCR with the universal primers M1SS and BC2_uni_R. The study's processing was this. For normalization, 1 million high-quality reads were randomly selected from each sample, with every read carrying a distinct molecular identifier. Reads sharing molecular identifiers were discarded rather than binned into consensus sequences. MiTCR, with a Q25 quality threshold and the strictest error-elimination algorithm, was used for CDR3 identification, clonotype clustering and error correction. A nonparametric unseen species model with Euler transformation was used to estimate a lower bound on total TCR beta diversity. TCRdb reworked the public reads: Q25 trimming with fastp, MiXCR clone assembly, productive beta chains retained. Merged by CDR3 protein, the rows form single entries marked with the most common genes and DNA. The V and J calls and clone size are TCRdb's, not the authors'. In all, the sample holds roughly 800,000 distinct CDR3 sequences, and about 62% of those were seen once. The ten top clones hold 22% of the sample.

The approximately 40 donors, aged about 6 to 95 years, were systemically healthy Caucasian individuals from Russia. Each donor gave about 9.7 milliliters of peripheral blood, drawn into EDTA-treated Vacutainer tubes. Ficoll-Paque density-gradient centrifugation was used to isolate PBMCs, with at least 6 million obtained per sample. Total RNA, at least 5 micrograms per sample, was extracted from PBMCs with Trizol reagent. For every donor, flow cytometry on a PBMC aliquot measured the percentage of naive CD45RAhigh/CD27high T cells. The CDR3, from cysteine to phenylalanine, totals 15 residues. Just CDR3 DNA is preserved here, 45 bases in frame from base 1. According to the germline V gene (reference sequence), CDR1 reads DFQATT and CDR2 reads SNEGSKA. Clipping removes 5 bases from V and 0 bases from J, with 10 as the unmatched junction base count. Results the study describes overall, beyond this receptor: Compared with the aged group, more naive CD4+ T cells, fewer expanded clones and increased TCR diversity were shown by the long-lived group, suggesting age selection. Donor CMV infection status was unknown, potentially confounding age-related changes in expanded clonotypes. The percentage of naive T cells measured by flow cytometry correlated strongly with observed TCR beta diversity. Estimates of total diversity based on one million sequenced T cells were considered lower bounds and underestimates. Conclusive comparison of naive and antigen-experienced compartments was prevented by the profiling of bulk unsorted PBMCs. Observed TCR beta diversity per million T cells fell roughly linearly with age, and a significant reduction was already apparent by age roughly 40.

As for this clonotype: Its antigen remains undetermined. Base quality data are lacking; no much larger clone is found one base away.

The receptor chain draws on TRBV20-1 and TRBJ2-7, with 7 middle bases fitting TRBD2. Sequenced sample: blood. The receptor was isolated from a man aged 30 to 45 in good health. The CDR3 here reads CSAGDYVLGSYEQYF. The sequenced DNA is TGCAGTGCTGGGGACTACGTCCTGGGCTCCTACGAGCAGTACTTC.